This is a list of T cell receptor beta chains from one sample in a study of T cells in Graves' hyperthyroidism and ophthalmopathy. TCRdb passed the multiplex PCR reads through MiXCR, listing each CDR3 protein once. The data hold a few hundred thousand distinct CDR3 sequences, with about 16% observed a single time. The sequencing sample was made of blood. These receptor sequences come from a woman in her thirties with Graves' ophthalmopathy. The CDR3 runs from the conserved cysteine through the conserved F or W. Fields, in order: J gene, clone size, D gene, V gene, CDR3 DNA, CDR3 protein. The D gene is left open where the match is weak. Clone size is given for some rows only: seen once, a few or many times, or a class if the clone is expanded.

>TRBJ2-1|few|TRBD2|TRBV7-2
TGTGCCAGCGGCCAACCGGGACTAGCGTCTAATGAGCAGTTCTTC
CASGQPGLASNEQFF
>TRBJ1-4|many|-|TRBV12-3/TRBV12-4
TGTGCCAGCAGTTTTTGGCATCCGGGGAGTACTGGAAAACTGTTTTTT
CASSFWHPGSTGKLFF
>TRBJ1-1|many|-|TRBV6-2/TRBV6-3
TGTGCCAGCAGTCGCCCCTGGGACACTGAAGCTTTCTTT
CASSRPWDTEAFF
>TRBJ1-2|many|-|TRBV20-1
TGCAGTGCTAGTAAGACAGTTTCGAACTATGGCTACACCTTC
CSASKTVSNYGYTF
>TRBJ2-5|-|-|TRBV9
TGTGCCAGCGGCGTAGAAACAGGGCAAGAGACCCAGTACTTC
CASGVETGQETQYF
>TRBJ2-7|many|TRBD2|TRBV20-1
TGCAGTGCATCGGAAAGCGGGGTGGCCGACGAGCAGTACTTC
CSASESGVADEQYF
>TRBJ1-4|-|TRBD1|TRBV6-2/TRBV6-3
TGTGCCAGCAGATGGGGACAGGGGAGAACTAATGAAATACTGTTTTTT
CASRWGQGRTNEILFF
>TRBJ2-7|-|-|TRBV11-2
TGTGCCAGCAGCTTGGGTCAAGGGGCAGAATACGAGCAGTACTTC
CASSLGQGAEYEQYF
>TRBJ2-7|-|TRBD2|TRBV27
TGTGCCAGCAGTTTACTGTCAGGGCTAGCGGATTACGAGCAGTACTTC
CASSLLSGLADYEQYF
>TRBJ2-3|-|-|TRBV7-8
TGTGCCAGCAGCTGGTCGAAGGGAGCAGATACGCAGTATTTT
CASSWSKGADTQYF
>TRBJ1-1|-|-|TRBV24-1
TGTGCCACCAGTGATTGGGTGGGCACTGAAGCTTTCTTT
CATSDWVGTEAFF
>TRBJ2-7|-|-|TRBV5-5
TGTGCCAGCAGCTTGGAGGGGTCGGGACTCACCTACGAGCAGTACTTC
CASSLEGSGLTYEQYF
>TRBJ1-1|many|TRBD1|TRBV6-2/TRBV6-3
TGTGCCAGCAGTTACTCGATTCAGGGGGGAGGTCGGATGAACACTGAAGCTTTCTTT
CASSYSIQGGGRMNTEAFF
>TRBJ1-2|few|TRBD1|TRBV19
TGTGCCAGTCTGGACAGGGGGCATGGCTACACCTTC
CASLDRGHGYTF
>TRBJ2-4|few|TRBD1|TRBV4-3
TGCGCCAGCAGCCGAGGGGACAGGCGCATTCAGTACTTC
CASSRGDRRIQYF
>TRBJ2-3|many|-|TRBV7-9
TGTGCCAGCAGCCCGGGAACAGGGCTAAGAGGGGATACGCAGTATTTT
CASSPGTGLRGDTQYF
>TRBJ2-7|once|TRBD2|TRBV5-1
TGCGCCAGCAGCTTGGTGGGGCGGGAGAGCTCCTACGAGCAGTACTTC
CASSLVGRESSYEQYF
>TRBJ1-5|few|-|TRBV2
TGTGCCAGCAGTGAGGGAGTCGATCAGCCCCAGCATTTT
CASSEGVDQPQHF
>TRBJ2-7|many|-|TRBV6-1
TGTGCCAGCAGGGGGATCGGCCAAACCTACGAGCAGTACTTC
CASRGIGQTYEQYF
>TRBJ2-7|-|TRBD1|TRBV2
TGTGCCAGCAGTGGGGAACAGGGGTTGGTGCCGTACTTC
CASSGEQGLVPYF
>TRBJ2-7|-|TRBD1|TRBV18
TGTGCCAGCTCTCCCCCGGGACAGTGGAGTTACGAGCAGTACTTC
CASSPPGQWSYEQYF
>TRBJ2-2|few|TRBD1|TRBV30
TGTGCCTTCTCTCGAGGGACAGGGAGGTGGGGCGGGGAGCTGTTTTTT
CAFSRGTGRWGGELFF
>TRBJ2-7|-|-|TRBV6-1
TGTGCCAGCAGTGAAGTCACAGGGTCCTACGAGCAGTACTTC
CASSEVTGSYEQYF
>TRBJ1-5|few|-|TRBV20-1
TGCAGTGGGTCCGAGGCAGCAAATCAGCCCCAGCATTTT
CSGSEAANQPQHF
>TRBJ2-1|many|TRBD1|TRBV2
TGTGCCAGCAGATGGGACAGAACAAATGAGCAGTTCTTC
CASRWDRTNEQFF
>TRBJ1-1|-|-|TRBV27
TGTGCCAGCAGGCTTACAGAAGCACCAACCATGAACACTGAAGCTTTCTTT
CASRLTEAPTMNTEAFF
>TRBJ2-7|-|TRBD1|TRBV4-1
TGCGCCAGCAGCTCCCGGGACAGCTACGAGCAGTACTTC
CASSSRDSYEQYF
>TRBJ2-5|few|-|TRBV15
TGTGCCACCAGCGCACAGAGGGAGACCCAGTACTTC
CATSAQRETQYF
>TRBJ2-5|many|TRBD2|TRBV28
TGTGCCAGCAGTTTGGGCGGGAGATTAAGGGAGACCCAGTACTTC
CASSLGGRLRETQYF
>TRBJ1-1|few|-|TRBV7-9
TGTGCCAGCAGCTATTTGACAGGTTCTTCCGATAACACTGAAGCTTTCTTT
CASSYLTGSSDNTEAFF
>TRBJ2-1|many|-|TRBV6-1
TGTGCCAGCAGCAACGGCTGGACAGACGGTCACAATGAGCAGTTCTTC
CASSNGWTDGHNEQFF
>TRBJ1-5|many|-|TRBV27
TGTGCCAGCAGTTTACCCTCTGGGCCCCAGCATTTT
CASSLPSGPQHF
>TRBJ1-5|many|-|TRBV18
TGTGCCAGCTCACCTTGGTCCCTCAATCAGCCCCAGCATTTT
CASSPWSLNQPQHF
>TRBJ2-7|many|-|TRBV6-2/TRBV6-3
TGTGCCAGCAGTTGGTCGACGGAGAACTACGAGCAGTACTTC
CASSWSTENYEQYF
>TRBJ2-7|many|-|TRBV20-1
TGCAGTGCTAGGAAGGCCCACAGGTTAACCGAGCAGTACTTC
CSARKAHRLTEQYF
>TRBJ2-7|-|-|TRBV30
TGTGCCTGGAGCCTTGGGTCGGTAGCCTACGAGCAGTACTTC
CAWSLGSVAYEQYF
>TRBJ2-1|many|-|TRBV7-9
TGTGCCAGCAGCGCAGGGACAGAGCAGTTCTTC
CASSAGTEQFF
>TRBJ2-3|many|-|TRBV4-1
TGCGCCAGCAGCCAAGTTTCCGGACGCGAAAGCACAGATACGCAGTATTTT
CASSQVSGRESTDTQYF
>TRBJ2-2|-|TRBD2|TRBV29-1
TGCAGCGTTAAGACTAGCGGGAGTAACACCGGGGAGCTGTTTTTT
CSVKTSGSNTGELFF
>TRBJ1-5|many|-|TRBV12-3/TRBV12-4
TGTGCCAGCAGTTTAGGGGGAGGATATCAGCCCCAGCATTTT
CASSLGGGYQPQHF